This T cell receptor (beta chain) was observed in a study of T cell repertoires in cytomegalovirus infection. V was clipped by 8 bases and J by 2 bases; unmatched bases: 5. This CDR3 spans 13 amino acids. The germline gives CDR1 SGHAT, CDR2 FQNNGV. TCRdb reprocessed the reads with MiXCR, giving one entry per CDR3 protein. Of a few hundred thousand distinct CDR3 sequences in the sample, 42% were seen once. This clonotype was seen a single time. Its specificity is not known. The material was cultured PBMCs, obtained from culture after CMV antigen stimulation. The chain combines TRBV11-2 with TRBJ2-5, with TRBD1 matching 7 bases. This clonotype was obtained from a human donor in good health (CMV status not recorded). Some clones in this sample may be carry-over from other donors' samples. Here the CDR3 reads CASRDSIQETQYF. Written as DNA, the CDR3 is TGTGCCAGCCGGGACAGTATACAAGAGACCCAGTACTTC.